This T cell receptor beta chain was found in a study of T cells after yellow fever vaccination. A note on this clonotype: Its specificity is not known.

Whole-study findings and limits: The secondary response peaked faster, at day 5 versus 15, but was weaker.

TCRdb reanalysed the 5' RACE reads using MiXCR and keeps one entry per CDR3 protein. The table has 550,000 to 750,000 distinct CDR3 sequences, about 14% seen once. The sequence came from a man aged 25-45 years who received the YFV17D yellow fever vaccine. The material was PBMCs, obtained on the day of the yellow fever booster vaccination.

The CDR3 is CASSRGDRRAQETQYF. DNA for the CDR3: TGTGCCAGCAGCCGAGGGGACAGACGGGCCCAAGAGACCCAGTACTTC. The chain recombines TRBV4-2 with TRBJ2-5; 7 bases align to TRBD1. CDR1 and CDR2 (germline): LGHNA, YNFKEQ. V was pared by 4 bases and J by 1 base, with 9 bases of the junction left unmatched. The CDR3 extends over 16 amino acids.